This T cell receptor beta chain was recovered during a study of blood T cell repertoires in COVID-19. Study in general: Samples representing acute and convalescent COVID-19 were sourced from the United States, Italy and Spain. T cells, B-cell-depleted T cells, or PBMCs supplied cDNA or gDNA.

This CDR3 has 13 amino acids. Trimming pared 0 bases from V and 11 bases from J, leaving 13 bases between. The V gene's germline CDR1 is SGHNT and CDR2 YENEEA. Only in-frame clones appear in the TCRdb table, and some are missing; sequencing was by immunoSEQ multiplex PCR. The data contain around 700,000 clones, 85% to 90% of them singletons. Input material: peripheral blood. The chain couples TRBV11-3 to TRBJ1-1; D uncertain. This clonotype was obtained from a woman aged 18 to 35 with acute or convalescent COVID-19. DNA of the CDR3: TGTGCCAGCAGCTTAGATGGTGGTTTTGAGGCTTTCTTT. It yields the protein CASSLDGGFEAFF.